One and the same sample provided the 21 T cell receptor beta chains below, sequenced in a study of cytomegalovirus exposure and HLA in healthy donors. The study ran its PCR with 60 Vbeta and 13 Jbeta primers. Produced via immunoSEQ multiplex PCR; TCRdb's table is partial and in-frame only. The repertoire holds over 150,000 clones, with roughly four fifths as singletons. The sequencing sample was made of PBMCs. The receptor source for this set is a man aged 50-60 years in good health and CMV-seronegative.

The chain recombines TRBV7-9 with TRBJ1-5; D uncertain. CDR3 length: 14 amino acids. V lost 6 bases to trimming and J lost 0 bases, with 9 bases between them. From germline, CDR1 is SEHNR and CDR2 FQNEAQ (reference sequence). CDR3 bases: TGTGCCAGCAGTCGTATCAGTAGCAATCAGCCCCAGCATTTT. Protein sequence: CASSRISSNQPQHF. The variable domain in full, with the rest retrieved from reference TRBV7-9 and TRBJ1-5, is DTGVSQNPRHKITKRGQNVTFRCDPISEHNRLYWYRQTLGQGPEFLTYFQNEAQLEKSRLLSDRFSAERPKGSFSTLEIQRTEQGDSAMYLCASSRISSNQPQHFGDGTRLSIL.

CDR3 nucleotides: TGTGCCAGCAGCTACAAGCGGGGGGGCAATGAGCAGTTCTTC. Its translation is CASSYKRGGNEQFF. This rearrangement joins TRBV7-2 to TRBJ2-1, with TRBD2 identical over 10 bases. Germline CDR1 is SGHTA and CDR2 is FQGNSA. With V trimmed by 4 bases and J by 6 bases, 3 bases remained unmatched. The CDR3 is 14 amino acids.

The V call is TRBV7-9, the J call TRBJ1-4; 7 nucleotides line up with TRBD1. The CDR3 spans 12 residues. V was clipped by 10 bases and J by 7 bases; unmatched bases: 6. CDR1 and CDR2 from the germline V gene are SEHNR and FQNEAQ (reference sequence). The CDR3 nucleotides are TGTGCCACCCGACAGGGTGGTGAAAAACTGTTTTTT. Translating gives CATRQGGEKLFF.

This clone was seen only once. V and J are TRBV6-5 and TRBJ2-7; 12 bases match TRBD1. V dropped 6 bases and J dropped 5; count of bases not matched to a gene: 8. Germline V gene data show CDR1 as MNHEY and CDR2 as SVGAGI. The CDR3 runs 15 residues. Here the CDR3 DNA reads TGTGCCAGCAGATACCTCGGGACAGGGGGCAACGAGCAGTACTTC. It yields the protein CASRYLGTGGNEQYF.

The CDR3 DNA follows: TGTGCCAGCAGTGAAAATCCCAGGGGAGTGCCCTACGAGCAGTACTTC. This translates into CASSENPRGVPYEQYF. The chain has TRBV6-1 and TRBJ2-7; maybe TRBD1 (6 bases). This CDR3 spans 16 amino acids. Germline lookup yields CDR1 MNHNS and CDR2 SASEGT. V gave up 2 bases and J gave up 2 bases, with 16 bases separating them.

The chain carries TRBV2 and TRBJ1-6, with D possibly matching TRBD1 (5 bases). Germline assignment: CDR1 SNHLY and CDR2 FYNNEI. This CDR3 is 15 amino acids long. V lost 4 bases and J 8 bases, leaving 15 bases between the germline ends. The DNA of the CDR3 is TGTGCCAGCAGTGGGGCGGGACGGCGAGATTCACCCCTCCACTTT. Translated: CASSGAGRRDSPLHF.

The chain recombines TRBV29-1 with TRBJ2-1; 13 bases are a match to TRBD2. V dropped 6 bases and J dropped 1; count of bases not matched to a gene: 9. Germline CDR1 is SQVTM and CDR2 is ANQGSEA. CDR3 length: 17 residues. The CDR3 DNA is TGCAGCGTAACGGGGACTAGCGGGATGGGTTCCTACAATGAGCAGTTCTTC. Translation: CSVTGTSGMGSYNEQFF.

The rearrangement joins TRBV4-1 to TRBJ2-5, with 12 positions matching TRBD2. This CDR3 has 14 residues. CDR1 is MGHRA, CDR2 YSYEKL, per germline. With 5 bases clipped from V and 4 bases from J, the junction kept 2 bases outside the gene matches. The chain's CDR3 is CASSRLAGVETQYF. CDR3 nucleotide sequence: TGCGCCAGCAGCAGACTAGCGGGGGTAGAGACCCAGTACTTC.

This clone occurred a few times. This chain links TRBV19 with TRBJ1-4; D gene uncertain. The CDR3 consists of 11 residues. The germline CDR1 and CDR2 sequences are LNHDA and SQIVND (reference sequence). V lost 4 bases to trimming and J lost 8 bases, with 5 bases between them. For the CDR3, the DNA is TGTGCCAGTAGTAGCAGGGAAAAACTGTTTTTT. It codes for CASSSREKLFF.

The chain joins TRBV5-4 to TRBJ2-5, with D possibly TRBD2 on 7 matching bases. Germline V gene lookup returns CDR1 SGHNT and CDR2 YYREEE (reference sequence). The CDR3 has 16 residues. V was pared by 5 bases and J by 4 bases, with 21 bases between. The CDR3 is CASSRGGRGPGETQYF. For the CDR3, the DNA is TGTGCCAGCAGTCGGGGTGGGCGGGGGCCGGGAGAGACCCAGTACTTC.

The genes are TRBV30 and TRBJ2-1, with TRBD2 matching over 10 bases. Germline loops: CDR1 GTSNPN, CDR2 SVGIG (reference sequence). The CDR3 covers 13 residues. J was trimmed by 9 bases and V by 1 base; bases with no gene match: 3. As DNA, the CDR3 is TGTGCCTGGAGTGGATCTAGCGGGAGTGAGCAGTTCTTC. This codes for CAWSGSSGSEQFF.

The DNA for the CDR3 is TGTGCCAGCAGCTTAGGTCAGGGGTGGGTCAATGAGCAGTTCTTC. This translates into CASSLGQGWVNEQFF. The gene calls are TRBV7-3 and TRBJ2-1, with a weak D call TRBD1 (6 bases). Germline V CDR1 and CDR2: SGHTA, FQGTGA. The CDR3 runs 15 residues. V gave up 2 bases and J gave up 6 bases, with 14 bases separating them.

The table lists this clone with a few counts. This sequence joins TRBV19 and TRBJ1-4, with D possibly TRBD1 on 5 matching bases. CDR3 length equals 15 residues. Germline values: CDR1 LNHDA, CDR2 SQIVND (reference sequence). The ends were cut back, 7 bases at V and 8 bases at J, with 20 bases in the middle. The CDR3 sequence is CASTSGGAVGEKLFF. The CDR3 nucleotides are TGTGCCAGTACGTCTGGCGGGGCGGTGGGGGAAAAACTGTTTTTT.

The chain couples TRBV6-5 to TRBJ1-1; no clear D. In germline, CDR1 is MNHEY, CDR2 SVGAGI. The CDR3 is made up of 13 amino acids. Trimming removed 9 bases at V and 2 bases at J, with 13 bases between. This CDR3 is CASRDGVNTEAFF. The CDR3 DNA reads as TGTGCCAGTCGCGATGGAGTAAACACTGAAGCTTTCTTT.

This clone was observed a handful of times. The chain is built from TRBV6-1 and TRBJ2-7; D may be TRBD2 (6 bases). Trimming took off 6 bases at V and 6 bases at J, with 21 bases between the two ends. The CDR3 contains 15 residues. The germline V gene encodes CDR1 MNHNS and CDR2 SASEGT. Here the CDR3 DNA reads TGTGCCAGCAGCCCGGGGGACTTCCCAACGGCCGAGCAGTACTTC. It encodes CASSPGDFPTAEQYF.

This clone has more than one count but fewer than ten. The chain employs TRBV10-3 and TRBJ2-7; 8 positions match TRBD1. Looked up from germline, CDR1 is ENHRY and CDR2 is SYGVKD. V dropped 6 bases and J dropped 4; count of bases not matched to a gene: 11. This CDR3 spans 15 amino acids. The CDR3, as DNA: TGTGCCATCAGCCCCTTGACAGGGGTTGGGTACGAGCAGTACTTC. Its translation is CAISPLTGVGYEQYF.

With respect to this clone: The same CDR3 is also encoded by other DNA sequences in this sample. The chain combines TRBV5-1 with TRBJ2-3; 13 nucleotides match TRBD2. Germline values: CDR1 SGHRS, CDR2 YFSETQ. V trimming: 4 bases; J trimming: 0 bases; junction bases outside the gene matches: 5. This CDR3 has 17 residues. The CDR3 reads CASSLRTSGGSTDTQYF. Here the CDR3 DNA reads TGCGCCAGCAGCCTGAGGACTAGCGGGGGTAGCACAGATACGCAGTATTTT.

The chain recombines TRBV15 with TRBJ1-1, with D maybe TRBD1 (5 bases). The germline CDR1 and CDR2 sequences are LNHNV and YYDKDF (reference sequence). Trimming left V 0 bases short and J 7 bases short, with 12 bases between. The CDR3 has 14 amino acids. The CDR3 DNA sequence: TGTGCCACCAGCAGAGATCGGACGGGGGGTGAAGCTTTCTTT. Its translation is CATSRDRTGGEAFF.

The chain is built from TRBV5-1 and TRBJ1-5; D is possibly TRBD1 (6 bases). The V and J ends lost 4 bases and 2 bases respectively, with 13 bases between them. The CDR3 spans 15 residues. Germline-derived CDR1 and CDR2 are SGHRS and YFSETQ. CDR3 region: CASSPGRQGNQPQHF. DNA of the CDR3: TGCGCCAGCAGCCCCGGACGACAGGGCAATCAGCCCCAGCATTTT. The full variable domain, with the rest looked up from reference TRBV5-1 and TRBJ1-5, is KAGVTQTPRYLIKTRGQQVTLSCSPISGHRSVSWYQQTPGQGLQFLFEYFSETQRNKGNFPGRFSGRQFSNSRSEMNVSTLELGDSALYLCASSPGRQGNQPQHFGDGTRLSIL.

There are a few counts of this clone. The chain carries TRBV10-3 and TRBJ2-7; D gene uncertain. Germline V gene sequence: CDR1 ENHRY, CDR2 SYGVKD. The CDR3 contains 13 residues. Trimming stripped 3 bases from V and 6 bases from J, with 12 bases between. Written as DNA, the CDR3 is TGTGCCATCAGTGATGGAGTCCGGCTCGAGCAGTACTTC. As protein: CAISDGVRLEQYF.

This chain uses TRBV9 with TRBJ2-3; 15 nucleotides align to TRBD2. Losses at the gene ends were 0 bases for V and 9 bases for J; bases not matched to a gene: 2. CDR3 size: 15 residues. Per germline, CDR1 SGDLS and CDR2 YYNGEE. The CDR3 reads CASSVGGTSGGTQYF. The DNA for the CDR3 is TGTGCCAGCAGCGTAGGTGGGACTAGCGGGGGGACGCAGTATTTT.